The TCR beta chain described here comes from a study of response to subunit inactivated influenza vaccine. TCRdb fed the RT-PCR reads into MiXCR, producing one record per CDR3 protein. The sample records roughly 630,000 distinct CDR3 sequences, approximately 15% being singletons. Whole-study results and caveats: Each seasonal influenza vaccination recruits few new T cells, the authors suggested.

A few counts support this clonotype. Its cognate antigen is unknown. In germline, CDR1 is MDHEN, CDR2 SYDVKM. V shed 7 bases and J shed 4 bases, with 14 bases lying between them. This CDR3 has 14 residues. The chain links TRBV28 to TRBJ2-1; D unclear. Sample: PBMCs from blood, taken 14 to 15 days before vaccination. The sequence was obtained from a man aged 45 to 65 who received an inactivated influenza vaccine. In nucleotides, the CDR3 is TGTGCCAGCAATCCGGGTCCGGTGTACAATGAGCAGTTCTTC. It translates to CASNPGPVYNEQFF.